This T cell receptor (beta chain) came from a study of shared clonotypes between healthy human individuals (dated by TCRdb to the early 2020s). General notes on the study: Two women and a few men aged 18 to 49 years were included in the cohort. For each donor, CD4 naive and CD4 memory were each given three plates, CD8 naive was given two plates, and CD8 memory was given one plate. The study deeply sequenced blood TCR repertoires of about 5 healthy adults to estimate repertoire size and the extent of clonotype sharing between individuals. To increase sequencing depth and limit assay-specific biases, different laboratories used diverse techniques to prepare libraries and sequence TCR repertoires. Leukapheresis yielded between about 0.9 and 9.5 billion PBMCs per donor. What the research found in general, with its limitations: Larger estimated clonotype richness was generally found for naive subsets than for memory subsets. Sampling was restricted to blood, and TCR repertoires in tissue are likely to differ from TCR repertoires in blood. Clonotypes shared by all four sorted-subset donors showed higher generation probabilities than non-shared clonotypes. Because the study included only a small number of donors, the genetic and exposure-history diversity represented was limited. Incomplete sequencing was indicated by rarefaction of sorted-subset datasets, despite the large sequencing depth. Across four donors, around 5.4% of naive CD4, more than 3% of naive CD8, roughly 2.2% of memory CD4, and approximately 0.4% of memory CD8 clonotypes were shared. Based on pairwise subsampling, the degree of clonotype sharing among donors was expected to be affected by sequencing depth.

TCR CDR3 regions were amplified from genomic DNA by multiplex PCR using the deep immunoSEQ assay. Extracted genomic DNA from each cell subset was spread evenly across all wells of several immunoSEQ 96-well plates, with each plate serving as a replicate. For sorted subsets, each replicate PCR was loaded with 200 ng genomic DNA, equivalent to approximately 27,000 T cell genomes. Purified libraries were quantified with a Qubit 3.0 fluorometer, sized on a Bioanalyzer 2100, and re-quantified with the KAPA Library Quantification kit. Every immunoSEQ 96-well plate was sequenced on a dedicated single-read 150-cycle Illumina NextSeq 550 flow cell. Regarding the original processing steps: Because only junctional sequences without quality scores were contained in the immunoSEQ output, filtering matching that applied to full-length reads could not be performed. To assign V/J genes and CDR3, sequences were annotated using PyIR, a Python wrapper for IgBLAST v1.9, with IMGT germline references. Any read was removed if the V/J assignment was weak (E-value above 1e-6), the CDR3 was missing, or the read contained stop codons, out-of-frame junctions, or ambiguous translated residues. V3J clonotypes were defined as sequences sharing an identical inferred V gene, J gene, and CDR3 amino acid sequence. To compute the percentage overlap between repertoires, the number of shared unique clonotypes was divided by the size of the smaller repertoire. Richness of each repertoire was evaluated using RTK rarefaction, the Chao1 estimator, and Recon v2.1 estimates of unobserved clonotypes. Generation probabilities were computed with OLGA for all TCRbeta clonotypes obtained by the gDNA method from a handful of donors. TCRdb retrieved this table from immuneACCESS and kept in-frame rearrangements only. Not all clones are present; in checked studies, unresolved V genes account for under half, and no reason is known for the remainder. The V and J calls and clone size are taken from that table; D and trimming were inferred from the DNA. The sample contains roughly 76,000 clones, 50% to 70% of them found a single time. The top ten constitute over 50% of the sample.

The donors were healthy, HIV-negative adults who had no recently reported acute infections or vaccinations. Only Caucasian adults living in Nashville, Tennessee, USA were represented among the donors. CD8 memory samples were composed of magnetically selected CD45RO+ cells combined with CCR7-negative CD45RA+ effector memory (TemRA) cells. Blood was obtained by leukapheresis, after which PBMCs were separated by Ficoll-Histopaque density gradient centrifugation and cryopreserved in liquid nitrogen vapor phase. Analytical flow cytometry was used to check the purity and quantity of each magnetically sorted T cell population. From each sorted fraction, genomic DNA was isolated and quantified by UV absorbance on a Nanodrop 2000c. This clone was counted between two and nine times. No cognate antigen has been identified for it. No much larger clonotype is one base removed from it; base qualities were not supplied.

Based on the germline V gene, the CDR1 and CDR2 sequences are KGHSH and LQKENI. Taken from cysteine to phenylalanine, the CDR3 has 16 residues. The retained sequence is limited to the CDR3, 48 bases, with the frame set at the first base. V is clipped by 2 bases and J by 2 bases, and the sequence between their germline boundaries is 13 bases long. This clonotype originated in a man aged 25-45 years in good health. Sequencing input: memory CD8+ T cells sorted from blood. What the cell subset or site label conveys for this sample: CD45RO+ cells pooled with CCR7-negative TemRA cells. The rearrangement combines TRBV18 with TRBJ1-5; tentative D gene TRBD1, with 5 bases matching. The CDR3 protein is CASSPMTVDGNQPQHF. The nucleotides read TGTGCCAGCTCACCAATGACAGTCGATGGCAATCAGCCCCAGCATTTT.